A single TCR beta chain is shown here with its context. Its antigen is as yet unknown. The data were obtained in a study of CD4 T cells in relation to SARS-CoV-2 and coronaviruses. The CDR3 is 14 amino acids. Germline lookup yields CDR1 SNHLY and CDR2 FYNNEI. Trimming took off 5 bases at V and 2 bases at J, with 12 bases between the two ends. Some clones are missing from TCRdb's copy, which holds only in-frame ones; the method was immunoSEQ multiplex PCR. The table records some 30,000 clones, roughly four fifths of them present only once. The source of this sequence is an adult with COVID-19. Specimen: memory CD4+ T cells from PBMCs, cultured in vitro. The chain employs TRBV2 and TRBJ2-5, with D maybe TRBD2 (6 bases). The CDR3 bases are TGTGCCAGCAGTCCCACTAGCCCTCAAGAGACCCAGTACTTC. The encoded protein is CASSPTSPQETQYF.